The clone carrying this T cell receptor beta chain was observed many times. MiXCR, applied by TCRdb to the 5' RACE reads, yields one record per CDR3 protein. The sample shows 350,000 to 400,000 distinct CDR3 sequences, about 28% of them seen only once. These data originate in a study of identical twins' blood T cells. Trimming cost V 5 bases and J 4 bases; bases outside gene matches: 7. Per the germline V gene, CDR1 is SEHNR and CDR2 is FQNEAQ (reference sequence). The CDR3 contains 14 residues. Sequencing was done on a sample of PBMCs. The chain is built from TRBV7-9 and TRBJ1-1, with 7 positions matching TRBD1. This clonotype was obtained from a woman aged 18 to 49 in good health. In nucleotides, the CDR3 is TGTGCCAGCAGCCTATCGGGACAGTTCACTGAAGCTTTCTTT. It specifies CASSLSGQFTEAFF.